This entry lists 30 T cell receptor beta chains sequenced from one sample in a study of PD-L1 blockade in urothelial cancer. Time point meaning: pretreatment peripheral blood. Repertoires were generated with immunoSEQ multiplex PCR, while TCRdb's copy carries only in-frame clones and drops some. The sample comprises fewer than 95,000 clones, less than 90% of which are singletons, and around 2.1% rests with the top ten. This specimen was PBMCs, taken around atezolizumab (anti-PD-L1) treatment. All receptors derive from a man aged 55 to 69 with urothelial cancer.

This clone was seen only a few times. This chain uses TRBV11-3 with TRBJ1-5; D not certain. The CDR3 contains 17 residues. From germline, CDR1 is SGHNT and CDR2 YENEEA. Trimming removed 1 base at V and 0 bases at J, with 13 bases between. The CDR3 loop reads CASSLVLSGYSNQPQHF. The CDR3 DNA sequence: TGTGCCAGCAGCTTAGTACTCAGCGGTTATAGCAATCAGCCCCAGCATTTT.

The chain recombines TRBV19 with TRBJ2-2; 10 bases are shared with TRBD2. Germline values: CDR1 LNHDA, CDR2 SQIVND (reference sequence). V dropped 1 base and J dropped 3; count of bases not matched to a gene: 8. The CDR3 extends over 18 amino acids. CDR3 residues: CASSIGIGTSEYTGELFF. The CDR3, as DNA: TGTGCCAGTAGTATAGGTATCGGGACTAGCGAATACACCGGGGAGCTGTTTTTT.

V usage is TRBV7-2 and J usage is TRBJ2-5; 8 nucleotides agree with TRBD2. Germline V gene lookup returns CDR1 SGHTA and CDR2 FQGNSA. The V segment lost 5 bases and the J segment 5 bases; nucleotides outside the gene matches: 10. CDR3 length equals 15 residues. The CDR3 nucleotides are TGTGCCAGCAGCAGATCAACTAGCGGATCTGAGACCCAGTACTTC. The encoded protein is CASSRSTSGSETQYF.

The gene calls are TRBV5-1 and TRBJ1-3, with 9 bases lining up with TRBD1. The CDR3 loop spans 17 amino acids. The V gene end was trimmed by 0 bases and the J gene end by 3 bases; junction bases not matched to a gene: 7. Germline values: CDR1 SGHRS, CDR2 YFSETQ. The chain's CDR3 is CASSLAQQGALGNTIYF. CDR3 bases: TGCGCCAGCAGCTTGGCTCAACAGGGGGCTCTTGGAAACACCATATATTTT.

The chain uses TRBV5-1 and TRBJ2-5; D might be TRBD2 (5 bases). V shed 4 bases and J shed 5 bases, with 21 bases lying between them. The CDR3 consists of 16 residues. Germline V gene data show CDR1 as SGHRS and CDR2 as YFSETQ. The CDR3 DNA is TGCGCCAGCAGCAGCGCCCGAGCATCAAAGCGGGAGACCCAGTACTTC. Translating it yields CASSSARASKRETQYF.

Remarks on this clone: Other DNA sequences in the same sample also yield this CDR3. This chain joins TRBV7-9 and TRBJ1-2, with 8 bases lining up with TRBD1. V lost 5 bases to trimming and J lost 7 bases; unmatched junction nucleotides: 3. Per germline, CDR1 SEHNR and CDR2 FQNEAQ (reference sequence). The CDR3 sequence is 12 residues long. The CDR3 loop reads CASSPDRAGYTF. The CDR3 coding sequence is TGTGCCAGCAGCCCGGACAGGGCTGGCTACACCTTC. The full variable domain, completed using reference TRBV7-9 and TRBJ1-2, is DTGVSQNPRHKITKRGQNVTFRCDPISEHNRLYWYRQTLGQGPEFLTYFQNEAQLEKSRLLSDRFSAERPKGSFSTLEIQRTEQGDSAMYLCASSPDRAGYTFGSGTRLTVV.

The chain joins TRBV6-5 to TRBJ2-1, with 9 bases identical to TRBD1. The CDR3 has 16 residues. From germline, CDR1 is MNHEY and CDR2 SVGAGI. J was trimmed by 0 bases and V by 4 bases; bases with no gene match: 4. CDR3 region: CASSSSGQGSYNEQFF. As DNA, the CDR3 is TGTGCCAGCAGTTCGTCGGGACAGGGCTCCTACAATGAGCAGTTCTTC.

This chain uses TRBV4-3 with TRBJ1-6; no clear D. The CDR3 contains 17 residues. Germline CDR1 is LGHNA and CDR2 is YSLEER. Trimming took 1 base from V and 3 from J, leaving 13 bases between them. The CDR3 sequence is CASSQVRARNYNSPLHF. The CDR3, as DNA: TGCGCCAGCAGCCAAGTTCGCGCTAGAAACTATAATTCACCCCTCCACTTT.

This chain links TRBV10-3 with TRBJ2-7; perhaps TRBD1 as D (7 bases). The germline CDR1 and CDR2 sequences are ENHRY and SYGVKD. V dropped 7 bases and J dropped 0 bases, with 13 bases sitting between them. This CDR3 region has 14 residues. In nucleotides, the CDR3 is TGTGCCATCAACGCAGGGGGGTCCTCCTACGAGCAGTACTTC. Its translation: CAINAGGSSYEQYF.

The chain couples TRBV27 to TRBJ1-5; D is perhaps TRBD1 (6 bases). Germline loops: CDR1 MNHEY, CDR2 SMNVEV (reference sequence). Trimming stripped 4 bases from V and 5 bases from J, with 18 bases between. The CDR3 has 16 residues. CDR3 protein: CASSSSTRGSDQPQHF. CDR3 DNA: TGTGCCAGCAGTTCGTCTACCAGGGGAAGCGATCAGCCCCAGCATTTT.

The V and J genes are TRBV15 and TRBJ1-6, with 7 nucleotides matching TRBD1. Germline trimming cut 0 bases from V and 5 bases from J; bases unmatched to any gene: 7. This CDR3 region has 17 residues. Germline loops: CDR1 LNHNV, CDR2 YYDKDF (reference sequence). CDR3 in DNA: TGTGCCACCAGCAGAGAACTGCTAACAGGGGATAATTCACCCCTCCACTTT. Translation: CATSRELLTGDNSPLHF.

This rearrangement joins TRBV10-1 to TRBJ1-5; TRBD1 aligns across 10 bases. Trimming took 10 bases from V and 0 from J; bases not matched to a gene: 9. Germline V gene data show CDR1 as WNHNN and CDR2 as SYGVQD (reference sequence). The CDR3 length is 16 residues. The CDR3 region has the DNA TGCGCCACCGACGGACAGGGGGATTTTAGCAATCAGCCCCAGCATTTT. Residues: CATDGQGDFSNQPQHF.

The J gene is TRBJ2-7, the V gene TRBV2; TRBD2 might be the D (6 bases). Germline values: CDR1 SNHLY, CDR2 FYNNEI. Trimming left V 4 bases short and J 3 bases short, with 13 bases between. The CDR3 is 14 residues long. CDR3 sequence: CASSVQGGLYEQYF. Here the CDR3 DNA reads TGTGCCAGCAGTGTTCAGGGAGGCCTCTACGAGCAGTACTTC.

V is TRBV18 and J is TRBJ2-3; the D is unclear. CDR1 and CDR2 (germline): KGHSH, LQKENI. Deletions cut 3 bases from V and 0 bases from J, with 13 bases between. The CDR3 length is 16 residues. For the CDR3, the DNA is TGTGCCAGCTCACCTATAGCCCTCTCTAGCACAGATACGCAGTATTTT. Translating it yields CASSPIALSSTDTQYF. Complete variable domain (other parts from reference TRBV18 and TRBJ2-3): NAGVMQNPRHLVRRRGQEARLRCSPMKGHSHVYWYRQLPEEGLKFMVYLQKENIIDESGMPKERFSAEFPKEGPSILRIQQVVRGDSAAYFCASSPIALSSTDTQYFGPGTRLTVL.

This clone showed up just a few times. The J gene is TRBJ2-2, the V gene TRBV4-3; 10 nucleotides match TRBD1. Trimming at V came to 2 bases and at J to 4 bases, leaving 4 bases not matched to a gene. The germline V gene has CDR1 LGHNA and CDR2 YSLEER. The CDR3 consists of 16 residues. This chain's CDR3 is CASSQKTGGGTGELFF. CDR3 in DNA: TGCGCCAGCAGCCAAAAGACAGGGGGCGGCACCGGGGAGCTGTTTTTT.

CDR3 sequence: CASSQEARALNQPQHF. CDR3 DNA sequence: TGCGCCAGCAGCCAAGAAGCCAGGGCACTTAATCAGCCCCAGCATTTT. This chain links TRBV4-1 with TRBJ1-5; a possible D gene is TRBD1 (5 bases). Germline CDR1 is MGHRA and CDR2 is YSYEKL. The CDR3 is 16 amino acids. Trimming took 0 bases from V and 4 from J, leaving 13 bases between them.

The V and J genes are TRBV19 and TRBJ2-1; 7 bases map to TRBD2. The CDR3 spans 16 residues. V shed 1 base and J 3 bases; nucleotides not matched to a gene: 6. Per germline, CDR1 LNHDA and CDR2 SQIVND (reference sequence). The CDR3 protein is CASSIGGGVYYNEQFF. In DNA form, the CDR3 reads TGTGCCAGTAGTATAGGTGGGGGGGTTTACTACAATGAGCAGTTCTTC. The full variable domain, in which reference TRBV19 and TRBJ2-1 provide the parts outside the CDR3, is DGGITQSPKYLFRKEGQNVTLSCEQNLNHDAMYWYRQDPGQGLRLIYYSQIVNDFQKGDIAEGYSVSREKKESFPLTVTSAQKNPTAFYLCASSIGGGVYYNEQFFGPGTRLTVL.

The chain has TRBV6-5 and TRBJ1-3, with no clear D. V dropped 2 bases and J dropped 4 bases, with 9 bases sitting between them. In germline, CDR1 is MNHEY, CDR2 SVGAGI. The CDR3 is 14 residues long. Written as DNA, the CDR3 is TGTGCCAGCAGTTACCAGGTTGGGGGAAACACCATATATTTT. As protein: CASSYQVGGNTIYF.

The V gene is TRBV19, the J gene TRBJ2-5, with D possibly matching TRBD1 (5 bases). Per the germline V gene, CDR1 is LNHDA and CDR2 is SQIVND (reference sequence). The CDR3 length is 14 residues. The germline V and J ends were trimmed by 5 bases and 2 bases, with 12 bases remaining between them. CDR3 sequence reads: CASSPLTEQETQYF. The CDR3 nucleotides are TGTGCCAGTAGTCCCCTGACAGAACAAGAGACCCAGTACTTC.

The chain couples TRBV5-4 to TRBJ2-2; D is unclear. Looked up from germline, CDR1 is SGHNT and CDR2 is YYREEE (reference sequence). CDR3 length equals 13 residues. With 4 bases removed from V and 3 bases from J, the gap between germline ends came to 7 bases. CDR3 bases: TGTGCCAGCAGCCCTATAGACACCGGGGAGCTGTTTTTT. Amino acids: CASSPIDTGELFF.

The chain is built from TRBV9 and TRBJ2-1; 9 bases map to TRBD1. Per the germline V gene, CDR1 is SGDLS and CDR2 is YYNGEE. The V gene end was trimmed by 4 bases and the J gene end by 7 bases; junction bases not matched to a gene: 9. The CDR3 is made up of 15 amino acids. The CDR3 DNA follows: TGTGCCAGCAGCCTCCGGGACAGGGTAGGGAATGAGCAGTTCTTC. Amino acid sequence: CASSLRDRVGNEQFF.

The chain employs TRBV18 and TRBJ1-5, with 8 bases fitting TRBD1. Germline V gene lookup returns CDR1 KGHSH and CDR2 LQKENI. The CDR3 is made up of 13 amino acids. The ends lost 5 bases at V and 5 bases at J; junction bases unmatched: 2. The CDR3 coding sequence is TGTGCCAGCTCAGCGGACAGGGATCAGCCCCAGCATTTT. This sequence encodes CASSADRDQPQHF.

This sequence joins TRBV10-2 and TRBJ2-7; D perhaps matches TRBD1 (5 bases). Looked up from germline, CDR1 is WSHSY and CDR2 is SAAADI. The ends were cut back, 4 bases at V and 1 base at J, with 8 bases in the middle. This CDR3 is 13 amino acids long. CDR3: CASSGTLSYEQYF. The CDR3 bases are TGCGCCAGCAGTGGGACACTTTCCTACGAGCAGTACTTC.

This clone was detected once. The chain recombines TRBV18 with TRBJ1-2; TRBD1 matches at 9 bases. The CDR3 is 14 amino acids. The J segment lost 4 bases and the V segment lost 6 bases, leaving 6 bases of the junction unmatched. Germline-derived CDR1 and CDR2 are KGHSH and LQKENI. Written as DNA, the CDR3 is TGTGCCAGCTCGTCAACAGGGGGCGGCTATGGCTACACCTTC. Translated: CASSSTGGGYGYTF.

The chain combines TRBV7-9 with TRBJ1-5; 9 nucleotides line up with TRBD1. V shed 0 bases and J 0 bases; nucleotides not matched to a gene: 0. This CDR3 has 16 residues. CDR1 and CDR2 from the germline V gene are SEHNR and FQNEAQ (reference sequence). In DNA form, the CDR3 reads TGTGCCAGCAGCTTAGCGGACAGGGGTAGCAATCAGCCCCAGCATTTT. It translates to CASSLADRGSNQPQHF.

The chain uses TRBV19 and TRBJ2-5; a possible D gene is TRBD1 (5 bases). The CDR3 runs to 15 residues. The germline V gene encodes CDR1 LNHDA and CDR2 SQIVND (reference sequence). The V gene lost 5 bases and the J gene lost 3 bases, with 16 bases spanning the gap. CDR3 amino acids: CASSATRAPEETQYF. CDR3 DNA: TGTGCCAGTAGTGCTACCAGGGCACCAGAAGAGACCCAGTACTTC.

CDR3 coding DNA: TGTGCCAGCAGTATAGATGGGACTAGCTCGGGAATTGGCGGGGAGCTGTTTTTT. It encodes CASSIDGTSSGIGGELFF. The chain combines TRBV2 with TRBJ2-2; 9 bases agree with TRBD2. V lost 5 bases, J lost 7 bases, and 17 bases stayed unmatched. The CDR3 totals 18 residues. In germline, CDR1 is SNHLY, CDR2 FYNNEI. Variable domain in full (rest from reference TRBV2 and TRBJ2-2): EPEVTQTPSHQVTQMGQEVILRCVPISNHLYFYWYRQILGQKVEFLVSFYNNEISEKSEIFDDQFSVERPDGSNFTLKIRSTKLEDSAMYFCASSIDGTSSGIGGELFFGEGSRLTVL.

In the case of this clone: The same CDR3 can be traced to other DNA sequences in this sample. The gene calls are TRBV9 and TRBJ1-1; TRBD1 agrees at 8 bases. This CDR3 is built from 14 residues. The V and J ends lost 2 bases and 4 bases, in that order; junction bases with no gene match: 4. The V gene's germline CDR1 is SGDLS and CDR2 YYNGEE. CDR3 in amino acids: CASSVEQGGTEAFF. The CDR3 DNA reads as TGTGCCAGCAGCGTCGAACAGGGGGGCACTGAAGCTTTCTTT.

This rearrangement joins TRBV12-5 to TRBJ1-5, with 8 bases that match TRBD1. Germline trimming cut 4 bases from V and 3 bases from J; bases unmatched to any gene: 5. Germline CDR1 LGHNT, CDR2 FRNRAP. CDR3 length: 15 residues. Here the CDR3 reads CASGSGQGANQPQHF. The DNA for the CDR3 is TGTGCTAGTGGTTCTGGACAGGGCGCCAATCAGCCCCAGCATTTT.

V is TRBV7-8 and J is TRBJ2-7; TRBD1 agrees at 7 bases. The J segment lost 2 bases and the V segment lost 1 base, leaving 8 bases of the junction unmatched. Germline lookup yields CDR1 SGHVS and CDR2 FQNEAQ. The CDR3 consists of 16 residues. The CDR3: CASSLVTGTVTYEQYF. The CDR3 DNA reads TGTGCCAGCAGCTTAGTTACCGGGACAGTTACCTACGAGCAGTACTTC.